These 10 T cell receptor beta chains came from one sample sequenced in a study of blood T cell repertoires in COVID-19. Sequenced by immunoSEQ multiplex PCR; TCRdb stores in-frame clones only, minus some. The sample records over 120,000 clones, around 90% being singletons. Sequencing used peripheral blood. The receptors here all came from a human donor in a cohort sampled during active COVID-19.

The chain joins TRBV5-1 to TRBJ1-1; D is unresolved. This CDR3 has 13 amino acids. V lost 5 bases, J lost 3 bases, and 11 bases lay in between. The germline V gene encodes CDR1 SGHRS and CDR2 YFSETQ. CDR3 loop: CASRPGWDTEAFF. The CDR3 DNA reads as TGCGCCAGCAGGCCCGGGTGGGACACTGAAGCTTTCTTT.

The CDR3 DNA sequence: TGCAGCACGACTGATTCGGGGGAGCAGTACTTC. Its protein is CSTTDSGEQYF. The rearrangement joins TRBV29-1 to TRBJ2-7; maybe TRBD2 (5 bases). The V gene lost 8 bases and the J gene lost 7 bases, with 15 bases spanning the gap. The germline CDR1 and CDR2 sequences are SQVTM and ANQGSEA. This CDR3 is 11 amino acids long.

The rearrangement uses TRBV2 and TRBJ2-2; D perhaps matches TRBD1 (6 bases). The germline CDR1 and CDR2 sequences are SNHLY and FYNNEI. The V and J ends lost 3 bases and 5 bases respectively, with 10 bases between them. CDR3 size: 14 residues. The CDR3 coding sequence is TGTGCCAGCAGTGAGGGGGCCATAACCGGGGAGCTGTTTTTT. As protein: CASSEGAITGELFF.

CDR3 nucleotide sequence: TGTGCCACCAGGAGGACAGGGTCCTCTCACGAGCAGTACTTC. This sequence encodes CATRRTGSSHEQYF. The rearrangement uses TRBV15 and TRBJ2-7; 8 bases match TRBD1. Germline CDR1 reads LNHNV; CDR2 reads YYDKDF (reference sequence). The CDR3 contains 14 residues. Trimming took 6 bases from V and 5 from J; bases not matched to a gene: 9. The variable domain in full, completed from reference TRBV15 and TRBJ2-7, reads DAMVIQNPRYQVTQFGKPVTLSCSQTLNHNVMYWYQQKSSQAPKLLFHYYDKDFNNEADTPDNFQSRRPNTSFCFLDIRSPGLGDTAMYLCATRRTGSSHEQYFGPGTRLTVT.

The chain recombines TRBV29-1 with TRBJ1-4, with 10 bases aligning to TRBD1. Looked up from germline, CDR1 is SQVTM and CDR2 is ANQGSEA. The CDR3 covers 14 residues. V was clipped by 2 bases and J by 8 bases; unmatched bases: 5. The CDR3 sequence: CSVEPGTGEEKLFF. For the CDR3, the DNA is TGCAGCGTTGAACCCGGGACAGGGGAGGAAAAACTGTTTTTT. Based on the CDR3 plus reference TRBV29-1 and TRBJ1-4, the full variable domain is SAVISQKPSRDICQRGTSLTIQCQVDSQVTMMFWYRQQPGQSLTLIATANQGSEATYESGFVIDKFPISRPNLTFSTLTVSNMSPEDSSIYLCSVEPGTGEEKLFFGSGTQLSVL.

This rearrangement joins TRBV7-3 to TRBJ2-1; 7 nucleotides match TRBD2. Germline CDR1 SGHTA, CDR2 FQGTGA. The CDR3 is 15 residues long. The ends lost 2 bases at V and 4 bases at J; junction bases unmatched: 5. CDR3 DNA: TGTGCCAGCAGCTTATTGGGGGGGTCATACAATGAGCAGTTCTTC. It codes for CASSLLGGSYNEQFF.

This rearrangement joins TRBV19 to TRBJ1-1; the match to TRBD1 covers 7 bases. The junction had 4 bases not matched to a gene; V was cut back by 3 bases and J by 0 bases. The CDR3 has 15 amino acids. Germline V CDR1 and CDR2: LNHDA, SQIVND (reference sequence). The CDR3 spells CASSIEGAMNTEAFF. In nucleotides, the CDR3 is TGTGCCAGTAGTATCGAGGGGGCCATGAACACTGAAGCTTTCTTT.

This rearrangement joins TRBV9 to TRBJ2-1; D is perhaps TRBD2 (5 bases). Trimming took 4 bases from V and 0 from J, leaving 14 bases between them. The V gene's germline CDR1 is SGDLS and CDR2 YYNGEE. The CDR3 spans 16 residues. The CDR3 region is CASSPGLWSSYNEQFF. In nucleotides, the CDR3 is TGTGCCAGCAGCCCCGGACTCTGGAGCTCCTACAATGAGCAGTTCTTC.

The chain couples TRBV5-6 to TRBJ2-2; the D is unclear. CDR1 and CDR2 from the germline V gene are SGHDT and YYEEEE. Trimming took 0 bases from V and 7 from J, leaving 4 bases between them. This CDR3 contains 12 residues. The DNA of the CDR3 is TGTGCCAGCAGCTTGGGTCACGGGGAGCTGTTTTTT. Protein sequence: CASSLGHGELFF.

This rearrangement joins TRBV18 to TRBJ2-5; tentative D call: TRBD1 (6 bases). This CDR3 is built from 14 residues. In germline, CDR1 is KGHSH, CDR2 LQKENI. The ends were cut back, 3 bases at V and 7 bases at J, with 15 bases in the middle. The CDR3 nucleotides are TGTGCCAGCTCACCGTCTCGAGGGGGTTGGACCCAGTACTTC. Protein product: CASSPSRGGWTQYF. Supplemented by reference TRBV18 and TRBJ2-5, the full variable domain reads NAGVMQNPRHLVRRRGQEARLRCSPMKGHSHVYWYRQLPEEGLKFMVYLQKENIIDESGMPKERFSAEFPKEGPSILRIQQVVRGDSAAYFCASSPSRGGWTQYFGPGTRLLVL.